The table lists the clone carrying this TCR beta chain with a few counts. Its target is not known. While unrecorded immune exposures were likely, the donors were nominally healthy when sampled. These data are taken from a study of cytomegalovirus exposure and HLA in healthy donors. Study-level findings and limits: Most subjects' HLA-A and HLA-B alleles were reportedly predicted from TCR beta sequences. In terms of immune exposure information, only CMV serostatus was available. In an earlier analysis, in about 530 donors, most V segments appeared productive either ~87% or ~30% of the time.

PCR primers comprised 60 Vbeta and 13 Jbeta primers. The repertoire was sequenced with immunoSEQ multiplex PCR; TCRdb's copy has only in-frame clones and lacks some. Among about 110,000 clones listed, roughly 70% were seen once. The CDR3 loop spans 15 amino acids. CDR1 and CDR2 from the germline V gene are MNHNS and SASEGT. V gave up 2 bases and J gave up 1 base, with 11 bases separating them. The sequence derives from a woman between 65 and 79 years old in good health and CMV-seropositive. Sequenced input: PBMCs. The gene calls are TRBV6-1 and TRBJ1-1, with a weak D call TRBD1 (5 bases). The CDR3 loop is CASSEQTATNTEAFF. The CDR3 region has the DNA TGTGCCAGCAGTGAACAGACAGCAACGAACACTGAAGCTTTCTTT.